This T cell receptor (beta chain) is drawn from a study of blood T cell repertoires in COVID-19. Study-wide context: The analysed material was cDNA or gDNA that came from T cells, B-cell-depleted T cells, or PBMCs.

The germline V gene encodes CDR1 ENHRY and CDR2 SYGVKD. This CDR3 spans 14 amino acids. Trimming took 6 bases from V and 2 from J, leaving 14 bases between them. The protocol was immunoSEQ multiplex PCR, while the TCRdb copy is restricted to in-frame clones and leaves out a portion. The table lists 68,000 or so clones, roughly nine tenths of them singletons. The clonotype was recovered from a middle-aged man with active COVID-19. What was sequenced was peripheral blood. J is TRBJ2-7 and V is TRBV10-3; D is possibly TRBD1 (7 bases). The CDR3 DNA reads TGTGCCATCAGGGAGGGGACAGCTGCCTACGAGCAGTACTTC. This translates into CAIREGTAAYEQYF.